The rows below give T cell receptor beta chains drawn from one sample of a study of blood T cell repertoires in COVID-19. This table comes from immunoSEQ multiplex PCR, and its TCRdb copy is limited to in-frame clones, with some not included. Altogether about 270,000 clones are present, approximately 90% being singletons, with the ten largest covering approximately 2.7%. Sequencing input: PBMCs or T cells enriched from blood (not recorded which). These receptors were taken from a man aged 35 to 55 who had been exposed to COVID-19. The CDR3 runs from the conserved cysteine through the conserved F or W.

V gene	J gene	CDR3 protein
TRBV5-6	TRBJ2-1	CASSATPGTGYNEQFF
TRBV19	TRBJ1-1	CASSIITGSEAFF
TRBV30	TRBJ2-2	CAWSTGTGELFF
TRBV2	TRBJ2-3	CASRRQSRRSQYF
TRBV5-1	TRBJ2-7	CASSLGQGSYEQYF
TRBV6-5	TRBJ1-1	CASRPGQGRSQAFF
TRBV5-1	TRBJ2-6	CACRGPGANVLTF
TRBV7-9	TRBJ1-1	CASSLSSTVSNTEAFF
TRBV18	TRBJ1-5	CASSPGQYNQPQHF
TRBV11-3	TRBJ2-1	CASSLEADLSSYNEQFF
TRBV7-2	TRBJ2-1	CASSLDSSQPYNEQFF
TRBV28	TRBJ2-6	CASSKRGPNVLTF
TRBV2	TRBJ1-4	CASRRGDATNEKLFF
TRBV3-1/TRBV3-2	TRBJ1-4	CASSQEGGVNEKLFF
TRBV5-4	TRBJ2-3	CASSLELAGGADTQYF
TRBV29-1	TRBJ1-1	CSVAGTEFGTEAFF
TRBV9	TRBJ1-1	CASSPARRNAEAFF
TRBV27	TRBJ1-2	CASSRDRDDGYTF
TRBV28	TRBJ2-3	CASSPVLGGNGTDTQYF
TRBV5-6	TRBJ2-2	CASSLARRGTGELFF
TRBV7-7	TRBJ2-5	CASSITPRGTQYF
TRBV5-1	TRBJ2-6	CASSLSSFSGANVLTF
TRBV2	TRBJ1-5	CASSHRHLQPQHF
TRBV11-2	TRBJ1-1	CASSLSGQGRRTEAFF
TRBV18	TRBJ2-2	CASSQRTGGTGELFF
TRBV9	TRBJ2-5	CASSQGLGQETQYF
TRBV28	TRBJ1-3	CASRSQGNSGNTIYF
TRBV30	TRBJ2-6	CALSGQLIRANVLTF
TRBV7-2	TRBJ1-1	CASNPGTMNTEAFF
TRBV10-3	TRBJ2-5	CAISDPTSGRETQYF
TRBV6-4	TRBJ1-5	CATRPYGQHSNQPQHF
TRBV25-1	TRBJ1-1	CASSENRMNTEAFF
TRBV13	TRBJ2-7	CASSSTQGTVTGQYF
TRBV7-2	TRBJ1-2	CASSLGSETFYGYTF
TRBV24-1	TRBJ2-1	CATSAVGPNEQFF
TRBV13	TRBJ2-2	CASSPGLTNTGELFF
TRBV25-1	TRBJ1-1	CASSVEGVEAFF
TRBV3-1/TRBV3-2	TRBJ1-1	CASSQEYGGLNTEAFF
TRBV7-9	TRBJ1-4	CASSPARRNEKLFF
TRBV15	TRBJ2-5	CATSTDPGTPRDGFGQETQYF
TRBV6-2/TRBV6-3	TRBJ2-7	CASSYLQGAMRGSYEQYF